This TCR beta chain was recorded in a study of CXCR3-negative and CXCR3-positive naive CD8 T cells. Across the whole study: Sequencing yielded approximately 130 million TRB reads, roughly 1.5 +/- 0.3 million per library.

The TRB cDNA libraries were prepared by 5' RACE with UMI labels. TCRdb reanalyzed the 5' RACE reads, giving one entry per CDR3 protein sequence and no DNA. Its table lists 130,000 or so distinct CDR3 sequences. CDR3 length equals 19 residues. CDR1 ENHRY and CDR2 SYGVKD come from the germline V gene. Definition of naive CD8+ T cells rested on a CD45RO-CCR7+CD27+CD95- profile. The sequence was obtained from a human donor in good health. Some clones in this sample may be carry-over from other donors' samples. V gene TRBV10-3 combines with J gene TRBJ2-7; checking the TCRdb D call of TRBD1 is not possible without DNA. Sequences were obtained from naive CXCR3- CD8+ T cells from blood. The subset is: CD45RO-CCR7+CD27+CD95- naive CD8+ T cells lacking CXCR3 (TNR3-). This chain's CDR3 is CATARDAKKKTHWSYEQYF.